These 10 T cell receptor beta chains were all obtained from the same sample, sequenced in a study of blood T cell repertoires in COVID-19. Assay: immunoSEQ multiplex PCR; the TCRdb copy retains only in-frame clones and omits some. This sample has around 360,000 clones, with over 75% found just once. Sequencing input: peripheral blood. The origin of the receptors is a woman younger than 45 with COVID-19, enrolled during active disease.

The V and J genes are TRBV7-8 and TRBJ2-5; perhaps TRBD1 as D (5 bases). The V and J ends lost 5 bases and 1 base respectively, with 17 bases between them. The CDR3 length is 16 residues. CDR1 is SGHVS, CDR2 FQNEAQ, per germline. This CDR3 reads CASSPERQGRQETQYF. CDR3 nucleotide sequence: TGTGCCAGCAGCCCCGAGAGGCAGGGCCGCCAAGAGACCCAGTACTTC.

In regard to this clone: Other DNA sequences in this sample translate to the same CDR3. The chain combines TRBV29-1 with TRBJ2-5, with D possibly TRBD1 on 6 matching bases. From germline, CDR1 is SQVTM and CDR2 ANQGSEA. Trimming shortened V by 6 bases and J by 1 base, and 9 bases separated the two germline ends. This CDR3 is 12 amino acids long. CDR3 amino acids: CSVSRGQETQYF. The CDR3 nucleotides read TGCAGCGTCAGCAGGGGCCAAGAGACCCAGTACTTC.

This clone appeared a single time. This chain joins TRBV28 and TRBJ2-7, with D perhaps TRBD2 (5 bases). The germline V and J ends were trimmed by 8 bases and 7 bases, with 18 bases remaining between them. Per the germline V gene, CDR1 is MDHEN and CDR2 is SYDVKM. The length of the CDR3 is 13 residues. In DNA form, the CDR3 reads TGTGCCAGCCTGGCGGGCCCTGTGAGGGAGCAGTACTTC. Protein sequence: CASLAGPVREQYF.

The CDR3 region has the DNA TGTGCCAGCAGCTTGGGAGGGACTAGCGGGAGGGCTGAGAATGAGCAGTTCTTC. Protein sequence: CASSLGGTSGRAENEQFF. This chain connects TRBV5-4 to TRBJ2-1, with TRBD2 matching over 16 bases. CDR1 SGHNT and CDR2 YYREEE come from the germline V gene (reference sequence). This CDR3 comprises 18 residues. Losses at the gene ends were 0 bases for V and 7 bases for J; bases not matched to a gene: 7.

The chain has TRBV9 and TRBJ1-3, with D maybe TRBD1 (6 bases). The CDR3 is made up of 14 amino acids. V dropped 0 bases and J dropped 6 bases, with 10 bases sitting between them. From germline, CDR1 is SGDLS and CDR2 YYNGEE. CDR3 region: CASSVAAGANTIYF. The CDR3 nucleotides read TGTGCCAGCAGCGTAGCTGCGGGGGCAAACACCATATATTTT.

The count of this clone is one. The V gene is TRBV6-4, the J gene TRBJ2-4; 13 bases map to TRBD2. Trimming cost V 6 bases and J 1 base; bases outside gene matches: 9. CDR3 size: 18 residues. Germline V CDR1 and CDR2: MRHNA, SNTAGT. The CDR3: CASRITSGRAAAKNIQYF. DNA of the CDR3: TGTGCCAGCAGGATTACTAGCGGGAGGGCCGCTGCCAAAAACATTCAGTACTTC.

The chain links TRBV19 to TRBJ2-7, with 7 bases matching TRBD2. Unmatched junction bases numbered 6, after V lost 1 base and J lost 3 bases. The CDR3 runs to 15 residues. Germline CDR1 reads LNHDA; CDR2 reads SQIVND (reference sequence). The CDR3 here is CASSIGGGGRYEQYF. The CDR3 nucleotides are TGTGCCAGTAGTATAGGCGGCGGGGGACGCTACGAGCAGTACTTC.

This chain joins TRBV28 and TRBJ1-5, with TRBD1 matching 8 bases. CDR1 MDHEN and CDR2 SYDVKM come from the germline V gene. The CDR3 is 14 residues long. Trimming at V came to 4 bases and at J to 7 bases, leaving 6 bases not matched to a gene. CDR3 amino acids: CASSSQQGGQPQHF. In nucleotides, the CDR3 is TGTGCCAGCAGTTCTCAACAGGGGGGACAGCCCCAGCATTTT.

The chain couples TRBV19 to TRBJ2-3; 8 bases agree with TRBD2. Germline CDR1 and CDR2: LNHDA and SQIVND (reference sequence). There are 14 residues in the CDR3. V was pared by 5 bases and J by 4 bases, with 5 bases of the junction left unmatched. DNA of the CDR3: TGTGCCAGTAGTTTCAGCGGGAGCTCAGATACGCAGTATTTT. Encoded protein: CASSFSGSSDTQYF.

CDR3 DNA: TGTGCCAGCAGTTACAAGGCGGGAGGTCAGGGGACCCAGTACTTC. Translated: CASSYKAGGQGTQYF. The chain uses TRBV6-2 or TRBV6-3 and TRBJ2-5; 8 bases match TRBD2. The CDR3 is 15 residues long. Germline V lookup: CDR1 MNHEY, CDR2 SVGEGT. Trimming removed 2 bases from V and 7 bases from J; junction bases left unmatched: 9.